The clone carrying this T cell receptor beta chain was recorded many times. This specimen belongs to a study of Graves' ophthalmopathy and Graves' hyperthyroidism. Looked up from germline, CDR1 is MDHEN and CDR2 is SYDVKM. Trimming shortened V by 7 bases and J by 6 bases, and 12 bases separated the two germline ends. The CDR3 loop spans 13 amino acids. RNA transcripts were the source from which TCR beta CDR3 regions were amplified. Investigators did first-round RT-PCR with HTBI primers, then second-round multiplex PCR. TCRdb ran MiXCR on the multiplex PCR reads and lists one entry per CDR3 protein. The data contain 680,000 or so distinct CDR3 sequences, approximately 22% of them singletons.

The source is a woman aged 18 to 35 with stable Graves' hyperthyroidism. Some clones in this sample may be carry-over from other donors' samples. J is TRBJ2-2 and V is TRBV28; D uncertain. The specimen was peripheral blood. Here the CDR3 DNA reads TGTGCCAGCAAAGGTTCATTGGCCGGGGAGCTGTTTTTT. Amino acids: CASKGSLAGELFF.